The table lists the clone carrying this TCR beta chain with many counts. This sample is drawn from a study of low-dose radiotherapy and immunotherapy resistance in tumors. TRAV- and TRBV-specific primers were used for first-strand cDNA, which covered alpha and beta chains. It was with a constant-region primer and a V-primer adapter that TCRs were amplified over roughly 20 PCR cycles. TCRdb re-called the reads with MiXCR, one entry per CDR3 protein. Among roughly 60,000 distinct CDR3 sequences listed, roughly a quarter were seen once. Stated time point: before trial treatment. The specimen comprised PBMCs, sampled before treatment. This clonotype originated in a male donor with prostate cancer.

The CDR3 loop is CASINLGTSFSYEQYF. In DNA form, the CDR3 reads TGTGCCAGCATAAATTTGGGGACTAGCTTTTCCTACGAGCAGTACTTC. The chain combines TRBV2 with TRBJ2-7, with 9 bases aligning to TRBD2. V trimming: 7 bases; J trimming: 1 base; junction bases outside the gene matches: 11. This CDR3 spans 16 amino acids. Germline CDR1 is SNHLY and CDR2 is FYNNEI.